The rows below give T cell receptor beta chains drawn from one sample of a study of CD8+ T cells in alopecia areata. Using immunoSEQ multiplex PCR, the repertoire was profiled, and TCRdb retains in-frame clones only, with some absent. The data show 65,000 to 90,000 clones, 51% seen once. The sample taken for sequencing was NKG2D-high CD8+ T cells sorted from blood. The receptors were sampled from a human donor with alopecia areata. CDR3s include the opening cysteine and the closing phenylalanine or tryptophan. The order of the fields is D gene, clone size, V gene, J gene, CDR3 DNA, CDR3 protein. D genes are given only for firm matches. Rows may omit the clone size; those that give it use once, few, many or a size class.

-,few,TRBV4-3,TRBJ2-7,TGCGCCAGCAGCCAAGACCTCCTCGGCACCGACTCCTACGAGCAGTACTTC,CASSQDLLGTDSYEQYF
TRBD1,-,TRBV6-5,TRBJ1-2,TGTGCCAGCAGGACAGGGCGAGGCTACACCTTC,CASRTGRGYTF
-,-,TRBV27,TRBJ2-3,TGTGCCAGCAGGTCTGGGGGTCCCACAGATACGCAGTATTTT,CASRSGGPTDTQYF
TRBD2,-,TRBV5-4,TRBJ2-7,TGTGCCAGCAGCTGGGGGACTAGCGGACTCTACGAGCAGTACTTC,CASSWGTSGLYEQYF
-,-,TRBV5-6,TRBJ2-7,TGTGCCAGCAGCTTGTCCGTCGAGCAGTACTTC,CASSLSVEQYF
-,once,TRBV27,TRBJ2-7,TGTGCCAGCAGTTTATCCCAGGCCTACGAGCAGTACTTC,CASSLSQAYEQYF
TRBD2,-,TRBV11-2,TRBJ2-3,TGTGCCAGCAGCTTAGAAGCTAGCGGGGGGTACGGAGATACGCAGTATTTT,CASSLEASGGYGDTQYF
-,-,TRBV28,TRBJ1-1,TGTGCCAGCACCCCCTTGGGGATCCCTGAAGCTTTCTTT,CASTPLGIPEAFF
TRBD2,few,TRBV29-1,TRBJ2-2,TGCAGCATACTAGCGCTAACTGGGGAGCTGTTTTTT,CSILALTGELFF
TRBD1,-,TRBV28,TRBJ2-7,TGTGCCAGCAGATGGGGACAGGGGGCCTACGAGCAGTACTTC,CASRWGQGAYEQYF
-,-,TRBV4-1,TRBJ1-1,TGCGCCAGCAGCCAGCCCCCGGGCACTGAAGCTTTCTTT,CASSQPPGTEAFF
TRBD2,-,TRBV27,TRBJ2-3,TGTGCCAGTCGGATAGCGGGAGGGCCTGGGGATACGCAGTATTTT,CASRIAGGPGDTQYF
TRBD1,-,TRBV2,TRBJ2-3,TGTGCCAGCAGGGACAGGCCCACAGATACGCAGTATTTT,CASRDRPTDTQYF
-,-,TRBV23-1,TRBJ2-1,TGCGCCAGCAGTCAATCGGAGAGGGTGAGAAGGAATGAGCAGTTCTTC,CASSQSERVRRNEQFF
-,once,TRBV27,TRBJ1-2,TGTGCCAGCCGTCGTAAGGACCTCGAATGGAGCTACACCTTC,CASRRKDLEWSYTF
-,-,TRBV9,TRBJ1-1,TGTGCCAGCAGCGTACCTCGGGGGGAAGCTTTCTTT,CASSVPRGEAFF
-,once,TRBV27,TRBJ1-3,TGTGCCAGCAGTTCTACGCAGGGAAGGGAAGACACCATATATTTT,CASSSTQGREDTIYF
-,-,TRBV5-1,TRBJ2-5,TGCGCCAGCAGCTTGGCAGGGGGGAACCAAGAGACCCAGTACTTC,CASSLAGGNQETQYF
TRBD2,few,TRBV29-1,TRBJ2-7,TGCAGCGTACTAGCGGGAGTTGGCTACGAGCAGTACTTC,CSVLAGVGYEQYF
-,-,TRBV11-2,TRBJ2-2,TGTGCCAGCAGCTTTTTAGCCGGGGAGCTGTTTTTT,CASSFLAGELFF
-,-,TRBV20-1,TRBJ2-7,TGCAGTGCTTTGAGGGGCGAGCAGTACTTC,CSALRGEQYF
TRBD2,-,TRBV27,TRBJ2-7,TGTGCCAGCAGTTTCGGCGCTAGCGGGGCCCACGAGCAGTACTTC,CASSFGASGAHEQYF
-,-,TRBV5-1,TRBJ2-1,TGCGCCAGCAGCTGGGCAGATGAGCAGTTCTTC,CASSWADEQFF
TRBD2,few,TRBV7-9,TRBJ2-1,TGTGCCAGCAGCTTAAGCGGGAACTCCTACAATGAGCAGTTCTTC,CASSLSGNSYNEQFF
TRBD2,-,TRBV29-1,TRBJ2-5,TGCAGCGTTGATGGACTAGCGGGAATCCAAGAGACCCAGTACTTC,CSVDGLAGIQETQYF
-,-,TRBV20-1,TRBJ2-1,TGCAGTGCTAGGGTCTACAATGAGCAGTTCTTC,CSARVYNEQFF
-,-,TRBV30,TRBJ2-7,TGTGCCTGGAGTGATCCGGGACCCTACGAGCAGTACTTC,CAWSDPGPYEQYF
-,-,TRBV18,TRBJ2-7,TGTGCCAGCTCACCCGGACGGGTACCCTACGAGCAGTACTTC,CASSPGRVPYEQYF
-,-,TRBV9,TRBJ2-5,TGTGCCAGCAGCGCCCGGTTTGGTGAGACCCAGTACTTC,CASSARFGETQYF
TRBD2,-,TRBV9,TRBJ2-2,TGTGCCAGCAGCGGCGGGGGCGGGGAGCTGTTTTTT,CASSGGGGELFF
TRBD2,-,TRBV5-5,TRBJ2-1,TGTGCCAGCAGAGCTCCCGGGACTAGCGGGGAGCAGTTCTTC,CASRAPGTSGEQFF
-,-,TRBV4-1,TRBJ1-5,TGCGCCAGCAGCCAAGGGCCTCCAGGGCAGCCCCAGCATTTT,CASSQGPPGQPQHF
-,-,TRBV11-2,TRBJ2-1,TGTGCCAGCAGCTTAACGCAGGGCCTCTCCTACAATGAGCAGTTCTTC,CASSLTQGLSYNEQFF
-,few,TRBV29-1,TRBJ1-1,TGCAGCGTTGATTGGGCTAGGGCAACCATGAACACTGAAGCTTTCTTT,CSVDWARATMNTEAFF
-,-,TRBV2,TRBJ2-3,TGTGCCACCGTTTTTGGGGCAGATACGCAGTATTTT,CATVFGADTQYF
-,-,TRBV28,TRBJ2-1,TGTGCCAGCAGTTCGTATGCTGAGCAGTTCTTC,CASSSYAEQFF
-,-,TRBV19,TRBJ2-3,TGTGCCAGTAGTGTCGGGAGCACAGATACGCAGTATTTT,CASSVGSTDTQYF
-,-,TRBV5-4,TRBJ2-3,TGTGCCAGCAGCAGATGGCAGGCAGATACGCAGTATTTT,CASSRWQADTQYF
-,few,TRBV21-1,TRBJ2-3,TGTGCCAGCAGCACCCCGGAGGGAGCGACGCAGTATTTT,CASSTPEGATQYF
-,few,TRBV7-3,TRBJ2-2,TGTGCCAGCAGCTCCCCACGATCGAACACCGGGGAGCTGTTTTTT,CASSSPRSNTGELFF
-,-,TRBV6-5,TRBJ2-3,TGTGCCAGCAGTTCGAGGAAGACAGTTAGCACAGATACGCAGTATTTT,CASSSRKTVSTDTQYF
TRBD1,few,TRBV7-9,TRBJ2-1,TGTGCCAGCAGCCTCGGGACAGCTTCCTACAATGAGCAGTTCTTC,CASSLGTASYNEQFF
TRBD2,-,TRBV13,TRBJ2-1,TGTGCCAGCAGCTCGGGACTAGCGGGAGGTGAGCAGTTCTTC,CASSSGLAGGEQFF
-,once,TRBV6-5,TRBJ1-2,TGTGCCAGCTGTCCAGGGACTTCATATGGCTACACCTTC,CASCPGTSYGYTF
-,-,TRBV6-5,TRBJ1-2,TGTGCCAGCAGGATAGGGTTAGATGACTATGGCTACACCTTC,CASRIGLDDYGYTF
TRBD2,-,TRBV28,TRBJ2-1,TGTGCCAGCAGTGGGACTAGCGGGGGGCATTACAATGAGCAGTTCTTC,CASSGTSGGHYNEQFF
-,-,TRBV5-4,TRBJ2-3,TGTGCCAGCACTACGGGACTCGCTAGCACAGATACGCAGTATTTT,CASTTGLASTDTQYF
-,-,TRBV5-4,TRBJ2-5,TGTGCCAGCAGCTTGGGAGACCAAGAGACCCAGTACTTC,CASSLGDQETQYF
TRBD1,-,TRBV11-2,TRBJ1-1,TGTGCCAGCAGGCCTACAGGGGGGACTGAAGCTTTCTTT,CASRPTGGTEAFF
TRBD1,-,TRBV29-1,TRBJ2-7,TGCAGCGTTGAAGACGATCGACAGGGTATCAACTACGAGCAGTACTTC,CSVEDDRQGINYEQYF
-,few,TRBV29-1,TRBJ2-3,TGCAGCGTTGAAGGGGAAGAAGATACGCAGTATTTT,CSVEGEEDTQYF
-,-,TRBV25-1,TRBJ2-5,TGTGCCAGCGCCAGGGTGCCCGACCAAGAGACCCAGTACTTC,CASARVPDQETQYF
TRBD2,-,TRBV4-1,TRBJ2-7,TGCGCCAGCAGCCCGGTTCAAACTAGCGACGAGCAGTACTTC,CASSPVQTSDEQYF